A single T cell receptor beta chain is shown here with its context. The antigen is unknown. The data were taken from a study of cytomegalovirus exposure and HLA in healthy donors. The assay was immunoSEQ multiplex PCR, and TCRdb's table has in-frame clones only and misses some. The sample lists about 200,000 clones, 80% to 90% occurring once. Germline lookup yields CDR1 SGHDT and CDR2 YYEEEE. The CDR3 is 14 amino acids. V dropped 2 bases and J dropped 3 bases, with 9 bases sitting between them. Points from the study as a whole: A later analysis found first-cohort TCR clusters tended to co-occur in the 100 to 150 validation repertoires.

The approximately 130-subject validation cohort, separate from the approximately 670-subject first cohort, included the donors. The source material was PBMCs. The chain uses TRBV5-6 and TRBJ1-5; a possible D gene is TRBD1 (6 bases). The receptor was derived from a woman aged 25 to 45 in good health and CMV-seropositive. CDR3 sequence: CASSLTGINQPQHF. The CDR3 nucleotides read TGTGCCAGCAGCTTAACAGGGATCAATCAGCCCCAGCATTTT.